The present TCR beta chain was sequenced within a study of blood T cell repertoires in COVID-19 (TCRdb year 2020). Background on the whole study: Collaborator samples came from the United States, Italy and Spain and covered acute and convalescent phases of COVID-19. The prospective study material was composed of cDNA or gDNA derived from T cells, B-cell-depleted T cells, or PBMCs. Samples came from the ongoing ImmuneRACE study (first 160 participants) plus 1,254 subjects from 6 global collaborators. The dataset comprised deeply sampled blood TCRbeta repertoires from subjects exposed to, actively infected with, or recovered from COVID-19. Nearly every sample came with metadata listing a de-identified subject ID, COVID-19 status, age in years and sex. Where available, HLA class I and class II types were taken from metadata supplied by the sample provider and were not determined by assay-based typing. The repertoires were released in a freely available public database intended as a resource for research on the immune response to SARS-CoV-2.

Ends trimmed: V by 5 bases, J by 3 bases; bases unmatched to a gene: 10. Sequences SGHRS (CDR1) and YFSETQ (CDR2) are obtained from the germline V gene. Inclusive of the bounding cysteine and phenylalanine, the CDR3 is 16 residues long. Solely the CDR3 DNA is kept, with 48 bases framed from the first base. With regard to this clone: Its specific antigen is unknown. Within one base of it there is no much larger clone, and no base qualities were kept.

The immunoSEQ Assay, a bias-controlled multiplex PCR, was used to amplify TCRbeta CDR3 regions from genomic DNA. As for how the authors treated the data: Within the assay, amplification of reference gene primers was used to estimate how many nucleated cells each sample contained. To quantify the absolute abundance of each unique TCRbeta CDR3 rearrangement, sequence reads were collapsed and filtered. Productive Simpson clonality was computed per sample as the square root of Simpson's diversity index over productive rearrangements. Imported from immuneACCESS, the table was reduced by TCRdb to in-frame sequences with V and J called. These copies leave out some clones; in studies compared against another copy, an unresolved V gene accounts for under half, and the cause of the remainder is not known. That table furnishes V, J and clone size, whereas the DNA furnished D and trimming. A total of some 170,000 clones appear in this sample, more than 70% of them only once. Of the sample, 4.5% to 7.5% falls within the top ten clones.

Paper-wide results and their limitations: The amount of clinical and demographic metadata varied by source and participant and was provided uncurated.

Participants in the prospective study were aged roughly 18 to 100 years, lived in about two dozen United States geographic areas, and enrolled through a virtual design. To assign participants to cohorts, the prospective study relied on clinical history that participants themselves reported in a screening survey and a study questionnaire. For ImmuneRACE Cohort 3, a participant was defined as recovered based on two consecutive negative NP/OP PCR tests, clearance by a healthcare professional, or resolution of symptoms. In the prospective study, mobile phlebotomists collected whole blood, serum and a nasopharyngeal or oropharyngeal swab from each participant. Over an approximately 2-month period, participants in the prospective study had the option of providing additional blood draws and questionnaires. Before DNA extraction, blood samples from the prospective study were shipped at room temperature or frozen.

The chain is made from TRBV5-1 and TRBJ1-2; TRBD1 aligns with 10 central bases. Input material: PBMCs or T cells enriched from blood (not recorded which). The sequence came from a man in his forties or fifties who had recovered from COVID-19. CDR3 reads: CASRRLPGQGDYGYTF. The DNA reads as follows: TGCGCCAGCAGACGGCTCCCCGGACAGGGGGACTATGGCTACACCTTC.